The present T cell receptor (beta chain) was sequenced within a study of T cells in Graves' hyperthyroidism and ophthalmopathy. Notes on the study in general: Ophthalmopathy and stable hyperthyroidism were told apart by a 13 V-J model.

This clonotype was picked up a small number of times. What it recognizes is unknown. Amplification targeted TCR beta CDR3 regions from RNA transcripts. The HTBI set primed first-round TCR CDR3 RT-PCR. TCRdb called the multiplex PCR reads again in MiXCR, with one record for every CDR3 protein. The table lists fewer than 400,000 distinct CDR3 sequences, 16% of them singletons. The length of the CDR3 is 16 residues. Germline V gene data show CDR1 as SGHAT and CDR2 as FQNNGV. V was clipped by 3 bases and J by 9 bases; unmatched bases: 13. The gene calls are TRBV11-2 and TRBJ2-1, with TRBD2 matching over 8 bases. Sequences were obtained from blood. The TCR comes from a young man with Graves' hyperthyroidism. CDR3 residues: CASSFHRGSGKGEQFF. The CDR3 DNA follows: TGTGCCAGCAGCTTCCACCGGGGTAGCGGGAAGGGTGAGCAGTTCTTC.